The 29 T cell receptor beta chains listed next were all sequenced from one sample in a study of blood T cell repertoires in COVID-19. Method: immunoSEQ multiplex PCR; TCRdb's copy keeps in-frame clones and lacks some. The sample includes 25,000 to 35,000 clones, roughly 90% of them seen just once. Sequencing was done on a sample of peripheral blood. Source of these receptors: a middle-aged woman with active or convalescent COVID-19.

This clone has just one count. The chain combines TRBV9 with TRBJ2-7; 7 bases align to TRBD1. CDR3 length: 13 residues. V lost 0 bases, J lost 3 bases, and 0 bases stayed unmatched. Germline loops: CDR1 SGDLS, CDR2 YYNGEE. For the CDR3, the DNA is TGTGCCAGCAGCGTAGGGGACAGCTACGAGCAGTACTTC. Its protein product is CASSVGDSYEQYF.

V usage is TRBV7-2 and J usage is TRBJ2-4; a weak D match, TRBD2 (6 bases). This CDR3 comprises 13 residues. Germline V gives CDR1 SGHTA, CDR2 FQGNSA. Trimming removed 5 bases from V and 9 bases from J, with 14 bases in between. The CDR3 sequence: CASSPYMGGIQYF. CDR3 coding DNA: TGTGCCAGCAGCCCGTACATGGGGGGCATTCAGTACTTC.

The chain combines TRBV5-1 with TRBJ2-5; 16 positions match TRBD2. Germline CDR1 and CDR2: SGHRS and YFSETQ. The CDR3 length is 18 residues. J lost 5 bases, V lost 4 bases, and 11 bases had no gene match. The CDR3: CASSNTRPGLAGGETQYF. CDR3 nucleotide sequence: TGCGCCAGCAGCAACACTAGACCGGGACTAGCGGGGGGGGAGACCCAGTACTTC.

The chain carries TRBV5-4 and TRBJ2-5, with D uncertain. CDR3 length: 13 amino acids. Per the germline V gene, CDR1 is SGHNT and CDR2 is YYREEE (reference sequence). Trimming stripped 3 bases from V and 1 base from J, with 7 bases between. CDR3 nucleotides: TGTGCCAGCAGCTCCTATTCCCAAGAGACCCAGTACTTC. Protein: CASSSYSQETQYF.

DNA for the CDR3: TGTGCCAGCAGCCCTATTAGGGAAGTGATCCGACAGGGCCGCACTGAAGCTTTCTTT. It encodes CASSPIREVIRQGRTEAFF. The gene calls are TRBV7-2 and TRBJ1-1; 7 nucleotides agree with TRBD1. The V gene end was trimmed by 5 bases and the J gene end by 4 bases; junction bases not matched to a gene: 22. The CDR3 runs to 19 residues. Per the germline V gene, CDR1 is SGHTA and CDR2 is FQGNSA.

The chain carries TRBV11-3 and TRBJ2-2, with 7 bases aligning to TRBD1. The germline V gene encodes CDR1 SGHNT and CDR2 YENEEA. The CDR3 consists of 16 residues. The V gene end was trimmed by 1 base and the J gene end by 0 bases; junction bases not matched to a gene: 2. CDR3 protein: CASSLGDSPNTGELFF. In nucleotides, the CDR3 is TGTGCCAGCAGCTTAGGGGACAGCCCGAACACCGGGGAGCTGTTTTTT. The full variable domain, in which reference TRBV11-3 and TRBJ2-2 provide the parts outside the CDR3, is EAGVVQSPRYKIIEKKQPVAFWCNPISGHNTLYWYLQNLGQGPELLIRYENEEAVDDSQLPKDRFSAERLKGVDSTLKIQPAELGDSAVYLCASSLGDSPNTGELFFGEGSRLTVL.

The CDR3 here is CASSYSRGRGSNTEAFF. The CDR3 coding sequence is TGTGCCAGCAGTTACTCGCGGGGGCGCGGGTCGAACACTGAAGCTTTCTTT. The chain joins TRBV6-2 or TRBV6-3 to TRBJ1-1, with a tentative D call TRBD1 (6 bases). V lost 0 bases and J lost 1, with 15 bases in between. Germline V gives CDR1 MNHEY, CDR2 SVGEGT. The CDR3 is made up of 17 amino acids.

This chain connects TRBV3-1 (or the pseudogene TRBV3-2) to TRBJ2-1; possible D gene TRBD1, 6 bases. The V end lost 4 bases, the J end lost 8 bases, and 15 bases lay between the germline ends. CDR3 length: 14 residues. Per germline, CDR1 LGHDT and CDR2 YNNKEL (reference sequence). In DNA, the CDR3 is TGTGCCAGCAGCCTTAGTCACAGGGAAGATGAGCAGTTCTTC. Protein product: CASSLSHREDEQFF.

The chain links TRBV6-2 or TRBV6-3 to TRBJ2-3; 13 nucleotides line up with TRBD2. After removal of 2 bases from V and 7 bases from J, the junction contained 3 bases not matched to a gene. The germline gives CDR1 MNHEY, CDR2 SVGEGT. This CDR3 is 15 amino acids long. The CDR3 sequence: CASSYGLAGEHTQYF. The CDR3 nucleotides read TGTGCCAGCAGTTACGGACTAGCGGGAGAACATACGCAGTATTTT.

V is TRBV5-6 and J is TRBJ2-2; D is possibly TRBD2 (5 bases). Deletions cut 4 bases from V and 4 bases from J, with 14 bases between. The CDR3 has 15 amino acids. Germline loops: CDR1 SGHDT, CDR2 YYEEEE. The CDR3 sequence is CASSPGGVGTGELFF. CDR3 nucleotides: TGTGCCAGCAGCCCCGGAGGCGTCGGCACCGGGGAGCTGTTTTTT.

This rearrangement joins TRBV28 to TRBJ1-2; 8 nucleotides align to TRBD1. With V trimmed by 5 bases and J by 2 bases, 16 bases remained unmatched. Germline CDR1 MDHEN, CDR2 SYDVKM. The CDR3 has 18 amino acids. The CDR3 DNA is TGTGCCAGCAGTACGGACAGGGAGGTATTAGGTGGGAACTATGGCTACACCTTC. Translation: CASSTDREVLGGNYGYTF.

V is TRBV5-6 and J is TRBJ1-1, with D tentatively TRBD1 (5 bases). V was shortened by 2 bases and J by 2 bases, with 16 bases between the two germline ends. The germline V gene has CDR1 SGHDT and CDR2 YYEEEE. This CDR3 is built from 16 residues. The CDR3 bases are TGTGCCAGCAGCTTACTTCCGGGACTAACTAACACTGAAGCTTTCTTT. Encoded protein: CASSLLPGLTNTEAFF.

This clone was picked up one time. The gene calls are TRBV7-2 and TRBJ1-4; 7 nucleotides agree with TRBD1. V gave up 4 bases and J gave up 3 bases; unmatched junction bases: 5. The CDR3 covers 15 residues. Germline CDR1 is SGHTA and CDR2 is FQGNSA. CDR3 coding DNA: TGTGCCAGCAGCTACCAGGGGGGCGCTAATGAAAAACTGTTTTTT. This encodes CASSYQGGANEKLFF.

V gene TRBV5-6 combines with J gene TRBJ1-1; possibly TRBD1 for D (6 bases). V lost 4 bases and J lost 4, with 17 bases in between. Germline CDR1 SGHDT, CDR2 YYEEEE. There are 15 residues in the CDR3. CDR3 sequence reads: CASSNGRGVSTEAFF. The CDR3 bases are TGTGCCAGCAGCAATGGCAGGGGAGTCTCCACTGAAGCTTTCTTT.

The chain employs TRBV9 and TRBJ1-1; TRBD1 agrees at 7 bases. There are 15 residues in the CDR3. With 2 bases clipped from V and 2 bases from J, the junction kept 6 bases outside the gene matches. Germline V CDR1 and CDR2: SGDLS, YYNGEE. Here the CDR3 reads CASSVSRDSNTEAFF. The CDR3 bases are TGTGCCAGCAGCGTGTCCCGGGACAGCAACACTGAAGCTTTCTTT.

The chain has TRBV9 and TRBJ2-7; no clear D. Trimming stripped 0 bases from V and 2 bases from J, with 12 bases between. Germline CDR1 SGDLS, CDR2 YYNGEE. The CDR3 covers 15 residues. The CDR3 loop is CASSVGGSPAYEQYF. The CDR3 coding sequence is TGTGCCAGCAGCGTAGGCGGATCTCCCGCCTACGAGCAGTACTTC. Based on the CDR3 plus reference TRBV9 and TRBJ2-7, the full variable domain is DSGVTQTPKHLITATGQRVTLRCSPRSGDLSVYWYQQSLDQGLQFLIQYYNGEERAKGNILERFSAQQFPDLHSELNLSSLELGDSALYFCASSVGGSPAYEQYFGPGTRLTVT.

V gene TRBV9 combines with J gene TRBJ2-7; TRBD1 agrees at 7 bases. CDR3 length: 15 amino acids. J was trimmed by 2 bases and V by 4 bases; bases with no gene match: 9. From germline, CDR1 is SGDLS and CDR2 YYNGEE. The CDR3 coding sequence is TGTGCCAGCAGCATTGGGGACAGTTTAACCTACGAGCAGTACTTC. Translated: CASSIGDSLTYEQYF.

The V and J genes are TRBV7-2 and TRBJ1-5; tentatively, D is TRBD1 (5 bases). This CDR3 region has 15 residues. Trimming stripped 5 bases from V and 0 bases from J, with 11 bases between. Germline V CDR1 and CDR2: SGHTA, FQGNSA. This CDR3 is CASSPDRFSNQPQHF. The CDR3 DNA reads TGTGCCAGCAGCCCCGACAGATTTAGCAATCAGCCCCAGCATTTT.

The chain has TRBV10-3 and TRBJ1-2; D is perhaps TRBD1 (6 bases). The length of the CDR3 is 14 residues. The germline gives CDR1 ENHRY, CDR2 SYGVKD. Between the trimmed V and J ends, which lost 0 bases and 4 bases, there was a span of 9 bases. This chain's CDR3 is CAISESTGLYGYTF. The CDR3 DNA follows: TGTGCCATCAGTGAGTCGACAGGACTCTATGGCTACACCTTC.

This chain links TRBV27 with TRBJ2-5; tentative D call: TRBD2 (6 bases). V lost 8 bases, J lost 5 bases, and 18 bases lay in between. This CDR3 is 14 amino acids long. CDR1 is MNHEY and CDR2 is SMNVEV in the germline V gene (reference sequence). The CDR3 coding sequence is TGTGCCAGCGGACTTGTTGGGGCGGGGGAGACCCAGTACTTC. Translation gives CASGLVGAGETQYF.

CDR3 loop: CASSPSPEPYNSPLHF. The CDR3 coding sequence is TGTGCCAGCAGCCCATCCCCGGAGCCCTATAATTCACCCCTCCACTTT. The rearrangement joins TRBV9 to TRBJ1-6; D is uncertain. Germline V gene data show CDR1 as SGDLS and CDR2 as YYNGEE. V was trimmed by 4 bases and J by 2 bases, leaving 13 bases between them. The length of the CDR3 is 16 residues.

The chain combines TRBV10-2 with TRBJ1-1, with 8 bases identical to TRBD1. With 3 bases clipped from V and 0 bases from J, the junction kept 6 bases outside the gene matches. Germline V gives CDR1 WSHSY, CDR2 SAAADI. This CDR3 spans 16 amino acids. CDR3 residues: CASSDPTGALNTEAFF. The DNA of the CDR3 is TGCGCCAGCAGTGACCCGACAGGGGCCCTGAACACTGAAGCTTTCTTT.

V is TRBV5-8 and J is TRBJ2-5, with D possibly being TRBD2 (6 bases). Germline V gene lookup returns CDR1 SGHTS and CDR2 YDEGEE. This CDR3 comprises 17 residues. V lost 4 bases and J lost 2, with 21 bases in between. The CDR3 DNA is TGTGCCAGCAGCCCTGAGGTCGGGGGAGAGGGTCAAGAGACCCAGTACTTC. As protein: CASSPEVGGEGQETQYF.

The genes are TRBV2 and TRBJ1-1; D uncertain. Trimming pared 0 bases from V and 10 bases from J, leaving 15 bases between. CDR1 and CDR2 (germline): SNHLY, FYNNEI. There are 14 residues in the CDR3. CDR3: CASSEAQKSLRAFF. In DNA form, the CDR3 reads TGTGCCAGCAGTGAAGCCCAAAAGAGTCTACGAGCTTTCTTT.

This clone was counted once. The chain joins TRBV28 to TRBJ1-3; D unresolved. Trimming shortened V by 5 bases and J by 0 bases, and 5 bases separated the two germline ends. CDR1 is MDHEN and CDR2 is SYDVKM in the germline V gene. The CDR3 loop spans 13 amino acids. CDR3 nucleotide sequence: TGTGCCAGCAGTCGGAGCTCTGGAAACACCATATATTTT. This gives the protein CASSRSSGNTIYF.

The V call is TRBV30, the J call TRBJ1-4; D might be TRBD1 (5 bases). The germline V gene has CDR1 GTSNPN and CDR2 SVGIG (reference sequence). This CDR3 contains 14 residues. With 4 bases removed from V and 3 bases from J, the gap between germline ends came to 12 bases. As DNA, the CDR3 is TGTGCCTGGACGTTAGGGGCGGCTAATGAAAAACTGTTTTTT. This translates into CAWTLGAANEKLFF.

The chain carries TRBV27 and TRBJ2-5, with D possibly being TRBD1 (6 bases). Trimming removed 3 bases from V and 9 bases from J, with 17 bases in between. CDR3 size: 14 residues. Germline V gives CDR1 MNHEY, CDR2 SMNVEV (reference sequence). The CDR3 spells CASSFSDSSAAQYF. CDR3 nucleotide sequence: TGTGCCAGCAGTTTTTCGGACAGCTCAGCGGCCCAGTACTTC.

Only one count was recorded for this clone. J is TRBJ1-1 and V is TRBV5-1; 9 bases fit TRBD1. CDR1 and CDR2 from the germline V gene are SGHRS and YFSETQ. V gave up 2 bases and J gave up 0 bases; unmatched junction bases: 11. The CDR3 runs 18 residues. The CDR3, as DNA: TGCGCCAGCAGCTTTGGGACAGGGAGTTCTCTTCTGAACACTGAAGCTTTCTTT. Protein product: CASSFGTGSSLLNTEAFF.

V and J are TRBV7-2 and TRBJ2-7; D not resolved. The CDR3 sequence is 13 residues long. V was trimmed by 5 bases and J by 0 bases, leaving 8 bases between them. In germline, CDR1 is SGHTA, CDR2 FQGNSA. The CDR3 nucleotides are TGTGCCAGCAGCCTTGGGCCCTCCTACGAGCAGTACTTC. This gives the protein CASSLGPSYEQYF.